The source of this TCR beta chain is a study of OX40 agonist ivuxolimab in advanced cancers. Findings of the study overall: The mean number of expanded clones was higher in CD8+ T cells than in CD4+.

Profiled with immunoSEQ multiplex PCR; TCRdb holds only in-frame clones, not every one. The sample has approximately 79,000 clones; 94% are singletons. For this clone: Its antigen is unidentified.

Germline V gene sequence: CDR1 SGHVS, CDR2 FNYEAQ. CDR3 length equals 14 residues. V lost 1 base and J lost 9, with 10 bases in between. Sample: CD4+ or CD8+ T cells sorted from blood, taken in a trial of the OX40 agonist ivuxolimab. This sequence was found in an adult with an advanced solid tumor such as melanoma, head and neck, liver or kidney cancer. V gene TRBV7-6 combines with J gene TRBJ1-6, with D uncertain. The CDR3 sequence: CASSLGEAISPLHF. In DNA, the CDR3 is TGTGCCAGCAGCTTAGGGGAAGCGATTTCACCCCTCCACTTT.